Below, 29 T cell receptor beta chains from the same sample are listed, as sequenced in a study of shared clonotypes between healthy human individuals. Method: immunoSEQ multiplex PCR; TCRdb's copy keeps in-frame clones and lacks some. This sample has 2 million or so clones, with about 94% found just once. Only CD45RO-negative cells positively selected for CCR7 counted as naive CD8 cells, so terminally differentiated effector memory CD45RA+ cells were excluded. What was sequenced was naive CD8+ T cells sorted from blood. These receptor sequences come from a man aged 18 to 35 in good health.

The rearrangement uses TRBV27 and TRBJ2-2; D remains ambiguous. CDR3 size: 13 residues. Trimming left V 8 bases short and J 0 bases short, with 7 bases between. Per the germline V gene, CDR1 is MNHEY and CDR2 is SMNVEV (reference sequence). Here the CDR3 reads CASGYANTGELFF. DNA of the CDR3: TGTGCCAGCGGATATGCGAACACCGGGGAGCTGTTTTTT.

The rearrangement links TRBV4-1 to TRBJ2-2; the D is unclear. The germline V and J ends were trimmed by 1 base and 2 bases, with 8 bases remaining between them. Germline CDR1 reads MGHRA; CDR2 reads YSYEKL. The CDR3 runs to 15 residues. In nucleotides, the CDR3 is TGCGCCAGCAGCCAAGTTCAGGATAACACCGGGGAGCTGTTTTTT. Translation gives CASSQVQDNTGELFF.

The genes are TRBV6-4 and TRBJ2-3; D is tentatively TRBD1 or TRBD2 (6 bases each). Germline loops: CDR1 MRHNA, CDR2 SNTAGT. This CDR3 spans 16 amino acids. Trimming left V 3 bases short and J 2 bases short, with 15 bases between. Here the CDR3 reads CASSEDAGHITDTQYF. CDR3 DNA: TGTGCCAGCAGTGAGGATGCGGGACATATCACAGATACGCAGTATTTT.

The chain carries TRBV6-1 and TRBJ2-5; D is possibly TRBD2 (6 bases). Trimming stripped 1 base from V and 1 base from J, with 10 bases between. Germline lookup yields CDR1 MNHNS and CDR2 SASEGT. The CDR3 length is 15 residues. The CDR3 DNA sequence: TGTGCCAGCAGTGAAGGTTTCGGGGGCCAAGAGACCCAGTACTTC. Translated, it gives CASSEGFGGQETQYF.

V gene TRBV4-1 combines with J gene TRBJ2-5; TRBD2 is a possible D gene (6 bases). The CDR3 length is 14 residues. CDR1 is MGHRA, CDR2 YSYEKL, per germline. V was shortened by 4 bases and J by 5 bases, with 14 bases between the two germline ends. CDR3 in DNA: TGCGCCAGCAGCCTCAGACTAGATTATGAGACCCAGTACTTC. This translates into CASSLRLDYETQYF.

The DNA of the CDR3 is TGTGCCAGCAGCTTGGCCGCGACCGGGAGCTACGAGCAGTACTTC. It specifies CASSLAATGSYEQYF. This chain links TRBV5-5 with TRBJ2-7, with a tentative D call TRBD2 (6 bases). Germline loops: CDR1 SGHKS, CDR2 YYEKEE (reference sequence). Trimming took 0 bases from V and 3 from J, leaving 13 bases between them. This CDR3 comprises 15 residues.

About this clone itself: This sample includes further DNA sequences coding for the same CDR3. The rearrangement joins TRBV6-5 to TRBJ2-7; no clear D. This CDR3 region has 13 residues. CDR1 MNHEY and CDR2 SVGAGI come from the germline V gene. The germline V and J ends were trimmed by 0 bases and 3 bases, with 6 bases remaining between them. CDR3 nucleotide sequence: TGTGCCAGCAGTTACTCGATAGACTACGAGCAGTACTTC. It is translated as CASSYSIDYEQYF.

This rearrangement joins TRBV19 to TRBJ2-7, with 13 bases lining up with TRBD2. This CDR3 spans 16 amino acids. Germline loops: CDR1 LNHDA, CDR2 SQIVND (reference sequence). With V trimmed by 5 bases and J by 5 bases, 9 bases remained unmatched. The CDR3 sequence is CASSATSGGAGHEQYF. In nucleotides, the CDR3 is TGTGCCAGTAGTGCAACTAGCGGGGGGGCCGGGCACGAGCAGTACTTC.

In its sample, this clone was seen once. The V and J genes are TRBV7-9 and TRBJ2-1; D uncertain. CDR3 length: 14 residues. Trimming pared 6 bases from V and 2 bases from J, leaving 11 bases between. Germline V gene lookup returns CDR1 SEHNR and CDR2 FQNEAQ (reference sequence). CDR3 nucleotide sequence: TGTGCCAGCAGTTTTGACAATGCCTACAATGAGCAGTTCTTC. This encodes CASSFDNAYNEQFF.

V and J are TRBV9 and TRBJ2-5, with D uncertain. V was trimmed by 3 bases and J by 4 bases, leaving 10 bases between them. The V gene's germline CDR1 is SGDLS and CDR2 YYNGEE. The CDR3 length is 13 residues. CDR3 nucleotides: TGTGCCAGCAGCGCGGGCCTGGGAGAGACCCAGTACTTC. This sequence encodes CASSAGLGETQYF.

J is TRBJ1-1 and V is TRBV27; possibly TRBD1 for D (6 bases). CDR3 length: 16 residues. V was trimmed by 4 bases and J by 0 bases, leaving 15 bases between them. Germline V CDR1 and CDR2: MNHEY, SMNVEV (reference sequence). The CDR3 reads CASSSDRYTLNTEAFF. Here the CDR3 DNA reads TGTGCCAGCAGTTCTGACAGGTACACACTGAACACTGAAGCTTTCTTT.

The V gene is TRBV9, the J gene TRBJ2-3; TRBD2 is a possible D gene (5 bases). V was pared by 2 bases and J by 0 bases, with 16 bases between. Per germline, CDR1 SGDLS and CDR2 YYNGEE. This CDR3 is 17 amino acids long. The CDR3 nucleotides are TGTGCCAGCAGCGTTGAGGGCGGTACTACTAGCACAGATACGCAGTATTTT. This codes for CASSVEGGTTSTDTQYF.

The V gene is TRBV2, the J gene TRBJ2-1, with D unclear. The germline CDR1 and CDR2 sequences are SNHLY and FYNNEI. Trimming removed 3 bases at V and 2 bases at J, with 11 bases between. CDR3 length: 15 amino acids. The CDR3 sequence: CASSENLPPYNEQFF. The DNA of the CDR3 is TGTGCCAGCAGTGAGAACTTACCTCCCTACAATGAGCAGTTCTTC. Filled out from reference TRBV2 and TRBJ2-1, the complete variable domain reads EPEVTQTPSHQVTQMGQEVILRCVPISNHLYFYWYRQILGQKVEFLVSFYNNEISEKSEIFDDQFSVERPDGSNFTLKIRSTKLEDSAMYFCASSENLPPYNEQFFGPGTRLTVL.

This chain connects TRBV7-9 to TRBJ1-2; possible D gene TRBD1, 6 bases. CDR1 and CDR2 from the germline V gene are SEHNR and FQNEAQ (reference sequence). CDR3 length: 13 residues. V lost 5 bases, J lost 4 bases, and 11 bases lay in between. The CDR3 DNA sequence: TGTGCCAGCAGCCCACAGGGCGTCTATGGCTACACCTTC. It encodes CASSPQGVYGYTF.

The chain is built from TRBV2 and TRBJ2-3, with 8 bases fitting TRBD2. CDR3 length equals 16 residues. The V gene's germline CDR1 is SNHLY and CDR2 FYNNEI. V lost 6 bases, J lost 1 base, and 9 bases stayed unmatched. In DNA, the CDR3 is TGTGCCAGCAGGCCCGTCGGGCGGGAGGGCACAGATACGCAGTATTTT. Protein: CASRPVGREGTDTQYF.

About this clone itself: The sample carries other DNA sequences with the same CDR3. The chain joins TRBV27 to TRBJ2-7; D is unclear. The CDR3 contains 13 residues. Between the trimmed V and J ends, which lost 4 bases and 0 bases, there was a span of 7 bases. The germline CDR1 and CDR2 sequences are MNHEY and SMNVEV (reference sequence). CDR3 sequence reads: CASSSGFSYEQYF. For the CDR3, the DNA is TGTGCCAGCAGTTCTGGATTCTCCTACGAGCAGTACTTC.

This clone was detected only a few times. The same CDR3 is also encoded by other DNA sequences in this sample. The V call is TRBV9, the J call TRBJ2-7; D ambiguous. Trimming took off 0 bases at V and 3 bases at J, with 10 bases between the two ends. CDR1 is SGDLS, CDR2 YYNGEE, per germline. The CDR3 contains 14 residues. The CDR3 DNA reads TGTGCCAGCAGCGTAGGTGGCAGTTACTACGAGCAGTACTTC. It yields the protein CASSVGGSYYEQYF. Combining the CDR3 with reference TRBV9 and TRBJ2-7 gives the whole variable domain DSGVTQTPKHLITATGQRVTLRCSPRSGDLSVYWYQQSLDQGLQFLIQYYNGEERAKGNILERFSAQQFPDLHSELNLSSLELGDSALYFCASSVGGSYYEQYFGPGTRLTVT.

The gene calls are TRBV4-1 and TRBJ2-7; 8 positions agree with TRBD2. The CDR3 runs to 16 residues. CDR1 and CDR2 from the germline V gene are MGHRA and YSYEKL. Trimming removed 2 bases from V and 0 bases from J; junction bases left unmatched: 6. The CDR3 region is CASSQYTGGASYEQYF. CDR3 in DNA: TGCGCCAGCAGCCAATACACGGGAGGGGCCTCCTACGAGCAGTACTTC.

V gene TRBV4-3 combines with J gene TRBJ2-5, with 11 bases matching TRBD2. J lost 5 bases, V lost 1 base, and 6 bases had no gene match. Per the germline V gene, CDR1 is LGHNA and CDR2 is YSLEER. The CDR3 consists of 16 residues. CDR3 protein: CASSQGATSGMETQYF. CDR3 in DNA: TGCGCCAGCAGCCAAGGAGCGACTAGCGGGATGGAGACCCAGTACTTC.

As to this clone: Germline and junction disagree at one end, which may indicate a read error. The chain carries TRBV7-3 and TRBJ2-7; a possible D gene is TRBD1 (6 bases). In germline, CDR1 is SGHTA, CDR2 FQGTGA. The CDR3 contains 13 residues. The CDR3 protein is CASSPEDDGGFPF. For the CDR3, the DNA is TGTGCCAGCAGCCCGGAGGATGATGGGGGCTTCCCCTTC.

V gene TRBV13 combines with J gene TRBJ2-5; 8 bases agree with TRBD2. Germline V gives CDR1 PRHDT, CDR2 FYEKMQ (reference sequence). The CDR3 is 13 residues long. V gave up 3 bases and J gave up 4 bases; unmatched junction bases: 1. For the CDR3, the DNA is TGTGCCAGCAGCTTGAGCGGGGGAGAGACCCAGTACTTC. Its protein is CASSLSGGETQYF. Supplemented by reference TRBV13 and TRBJ2-5, the full variable domain reads AAGVIQSPRHLIKEKRETATLKCYPIPRHDTVYWYQQGPGQDPQFLISFYEKMQSDKGSIPDRFSAQQFSDYHSELNMSSLELGDSALYFCASSLSGGETQYFGPGTRLLVL.

V and J are TRBV7-8 and TRBJ2-3; possibly TRBD2 for D (6 bases). The V end lost 5 bases, the J end lost 6 bases, and 18 bases lay between the germline ends. This CDR3 has 15 amino acids. The germline gives CDR1 SGHVS, CDR2 FQNEAQ. The CDR3 region has the DNA TGTGCCAGCAGCCCTCCACCGGGACTCACGGATACGCAGTATTTT. Translating gives CASSPPPGLTDTQYF.

As for this clone: The sample holds other DNA sequences that translate to the same CDR3. The V call is TRBV6-1, the J call TRBJ2-7, with TRBD2 as a possible D gene (5 bases). The CDR3 sequence is 15 residues long. With 0 bases removed from V and 2 bases from J, the gap between germline ends came to 11 bases. Per the germline V gene, CDR1 is MNHNS and CDR2 is SASEGT. The DNA for the CDR3 is TGTGCCAGCAGTGAAGCGCGGGTTGGGGCCTACGAGCAGTACTTC. This encodes CASSEARVGAYEQYF.

V is TRBV7-9 and J is TRBJ2-3; 7 bases align to TRBD2. The V gene's germline CDR1 is SEHNR and CDR2 FQNEAQ (reference sequence). Trimming cost V 0 bases and J 4 bases; bases outside gene matches: 10. The CDR3 loop spans 17 amino acids. CDR3 coding DNA: TGTGCCAGCAGCTTAGCGCCAGGCGGGAGTTACGCAGATACGCAGTATTTT. Protein sequence: CASSLAPGGSYADTQYF.

This chain joins TRBV5-6 and TRBJ1-1, with 10 bases matching TRBD1. The CDR3 sequence is 19 residues long. Germline CDR1 and CDR2: SGHDT and YYEEEE. V lost 0 bases and J lost 0; bases outside the gene matches: 11. CDR3 protein: CASSLAVGTGAFMNTEAFF. The CDR3 DNA follows: TGTGCCAGCAGCTTGGCCGTAGGGACAGGGGCGTTCATGAACACTGAAGCTTTCTTT.

This clone was observed once. The chain combines TRBV7-9 with TRBJ2-3, with 11 bases lining up with TRBD2. The CDR3 extends over 19 amino acids. Trimming took 4 bases from V and 0 from J; bases not matched to a gene: 12. Germline V gene lookup returns CDR1 SEHNR and CDR2 FQNEAQ (reference sequence). DNA of the CDR3: TGTGCCAGCAGCTCGACCTCAACCGGGACTAGCGGAAGCACAGATACGCAGTATTTT. Its translation: CASSSTSTGTSGSTDTQYF.

This sequence joins TRBV29-1 and TRBJ2-3; the match to TRBD2 covers 7 bases. Germline-derived CDR1 and CDR2 are SQVTM and ANQGSEA. The ends lost 2 bases at V and 0 bases at J; junction bases unmatched: 5. This CDR3 is 15 amino acids long. CDR3 region: CSVEMASGSTDTQYF. Written as DNA, the CDR3 is TGCAGCGTTGAAATGGCTAGCGGAAGCACAGATACGCAGTATTTT.

V and J are TRBV19 and TRBJ2-7; 7 bases align to TRBD2. The CDR3 totals 14 residues. Per the germline V gene, CDR1 is LNHDA and CDR2 is SQIVND (reference sequence). V lost 2 bases to trimming and J lost 4 bases; unmatched junction nucleotides: 5. The CDR3 reads CASSIPGGIYEQYF. CDR3 nucleotide sequence: TGTGCCAGTAGTATACCGGGAGGAATTTACGAGCAGTACTTC.

The V and J genes are TRBV19 and TRBJ2-7; tentatively, D is TRBD1 or TRBD2 (6 bases each). CDR1 is LNHDA and CDR2 is SQIVND in the germline V gene (reference sequence). CDR3 length: 13 amino acids. The V and J ends lost 7 bases and 4 bases respectively, with 14 bases between them. The DNA for the CDR3 is TGTGCCAGTAAGGAGGGGGTCGGATACGAGCAGTACTTC. Its translation is CASKEGVGYEQYF.